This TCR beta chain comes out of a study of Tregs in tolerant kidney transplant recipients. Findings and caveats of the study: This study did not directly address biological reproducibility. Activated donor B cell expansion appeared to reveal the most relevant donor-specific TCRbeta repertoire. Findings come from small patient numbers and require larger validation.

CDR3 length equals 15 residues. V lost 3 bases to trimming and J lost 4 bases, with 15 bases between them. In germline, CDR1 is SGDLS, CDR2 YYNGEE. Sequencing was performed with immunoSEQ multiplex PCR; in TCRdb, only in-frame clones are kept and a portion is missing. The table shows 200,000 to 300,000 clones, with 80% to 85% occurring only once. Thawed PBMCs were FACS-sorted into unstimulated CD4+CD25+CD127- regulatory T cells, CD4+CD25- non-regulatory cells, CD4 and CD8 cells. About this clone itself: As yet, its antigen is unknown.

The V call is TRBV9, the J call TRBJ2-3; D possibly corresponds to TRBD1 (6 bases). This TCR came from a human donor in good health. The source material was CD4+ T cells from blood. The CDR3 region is CASSAMQGTPDTQYF. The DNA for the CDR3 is TGTGCCAGCAGCGCAATGCAGGGGACCCCAGATACGCAGTATTTT.